This T cell receptor (beta chain) stems from a study of blood T cell repertoires in COVID-19 (dated by TCRdb to between 2020 and 2021). Notes on the research overall: The collaborator samples originated in the United States, Italy and Spain and spanned the acute and convalescent phases of COVID-19. Subjects who had been exposed to COVID-19, were actively infected with it, or had recovered from it provided the deeply sampled blood TCRbeta repertoires that made up the dataset. Nearly every sample came with metadata listing a de-identified subject ID, COVID-19 status, age in years and sex. The prospective study material was composed of cDNA or gDNA derived from T cells, B-cell-depleted T cells, or PBMCs. Where available, HLA class I and class II types were taken from metadata supplied by the sample provider and were not determined by assay-based typing. Samples came from the ongoing ImmuneRACE study (first 160 participants) plus 1,254 subjects from 6 global collaborators. A freely available public database, intended as a resource for researchers studying the immune response to SARS-CoV-2, is where the repertoires were released.

For this clone: Its antigen has not been determined. No base qualities exist here, and no much larger clone lies one base off it.

TCRbeta CDR3 regions were amplified from genomic DNA by means of the immunoSEQ Assay, a bias-controlled multiplex PCR. In the source study's methods: The number of nucleated cells in each sample was estimated from the amplification of reference gene primers within the assay. Sequence reads were collapsed and filtered to measure the absolute abundance of every unique TCRbeta CDR3 rearrangement. For each sample, productive Simpson clonality was calculated by taking the square root of Simpson's diversity index across productive rearrangements. TCRdb obtained this table from immuneACCESS and retained in-frame rearrangements with V and J assigned. These tables miss some clones; where compared with another copy, unresolved V genes account for less than half of the shortfall, and the remainder is unexplained. V and J calls and clone size are given by that table; D and trimming were obtained from the DNA. The sample table shows about 73,000 clones, and about 80% are seen once. The top ten clones comprise 5% to 7% of the sample.

Here is what the overall study found, with its caveats: The quantity of clinical and demographic metadata differed by source and by participant and was supplied without curation.

Each collaborating institution followed its own protocols to collect whole blood in K2EDTA tubes. Collaborator samples were shipped for TCRbeta analysis as frozen whole blood, isolated PBMCs, or DNA extracted from either sample type. From the cysteine up to the phenylalanine, the CDR3 has a length of 13 residues. The DNA shown is the 39-base CDR3, in frame from base 1. Trimming costs V 4 bases and J 1 base, and their ends lie 7 bases apart. Taken from the germline V gene, the CDR1 and CDR2 loops are ENHRY and SYGVKD. The specimen sequenced was peripheral blood. This TCR was sampled from a woman aged 60-75 years with acute or convalescent COVID-19. The chain joins TRBV10-3 to TRBJ1-1; the D gene remains uncertain. The CDR3 reads as follows: CAISGGGNTEAFF. The nucleotides are TGTGCCATCAGTGGTGGCGGGAACACTGAAGCTTTCTTT.